This note documents a single TCR beta chain sequence. TCRdb reprocessed the reads with MiXCR, giving one entry per CDR3 protein. The table has roughly 150,000 distinct CDR3 sequences, 20% to 25% seen once. This entry comes from a study of T cell repertoires in cytomegalovirus infection. Per the germline V gene, CDR1 is DFQATT and CDR2 is SNEGSKA (reference sequence). The junction had 18 bases not matched to a gene; V was cut back by 0 bases and J by 7 bases. CDR3 size: 20 residues. This sequence originates from a human donor in good health (CMV status not recorded). Some clones in this sample may be carry-over from other donors' samples. Sequencing was carried out using PBMCs. The genes are TRBV20-1 and TRBJ2-3; 14 bases align to TRBD2. In DNA form, the CDR3 reads TGCAGTGCTAGAGATAATCGAAGGGCCGGGACTAGCGGGAGTAGTTATACGCAGTATTTT. Its protein is CSARDNRRAGTSGSSYTQYF.